This note documents a single T cell receptor (beta chain) sequence. Its antigen is unknown. These data are taken from a study of cytomegalovirus exposure and HLA in healthy donors. With 60 Vbeta and 13 Jbeta primers, the PCR was carried out. Sequencing was performed with immunoSEQ multiplex PCR; in TCRdb, only in-frame clones are kept and a portion is missing. The repertoire holds 200,000 or so clones, roughly 80% seen once, with 0.25% to 0.3% in the top ten. Germline CDR1 MNHEY, CDR2 SVGAGI. The CDR3 is made up of 15 amino acids. V dropped 0 bases and J dropped 6; count of bases not matched to a gene: 8. Points from the study as a whole: A later analysis linked a missense DCLRE1C variant to TCR beta V- and J-gene trimming. A previous analysis found most TCR beta V segments productive roughly 87% or roughly 30% of the time. A later analysis appeared to link common viral pathogens to several of the most significant clusters.

Samples came from healthy bone marrow donors. This receptor was obtained from a boy aged 5-17 years in good health and CMV-seronegative. The sample comprised PBMCs. This rearrangement joins TRBV6-5 to TRBJ2-7; TRBD2 matches 7 bases. CDR3 in amino acids: CASSYSGRDGSEQYF. Written as DNA, the CDR3 is TGTGCCAGCAGTTACTCTGGGAGGGATGGGTCCGAGCAGTACTTC.